The 3 T cell receptor beta chains below all came from one sample that was sequenced in a study of cytomegalovirus exposure and HLA in healthy donors. It was with 60 Vbeta and 13 Jbeta primers that the PCR ran. Data came from immunoSEQ multiplex PCR; TCRdb stores just in-frame clones and leaves some out. Of some 98,000 clones listed, roughly three quarters are singletons. The sequenced sample was PBMCs. Receptors originate from a female donor in good health and CMV-seronegative.

In this sample, this clone turned up a few times. The V gene is TRBV15, the J gene TRBJ2-7; TRBD1 agrees at 9 bases. V was clipped by 0 bases and J by 7 bases; unmatched bases: 7. The CDR3 loop spans 15 amino acids. CDR1 LNHNV and CDR2 YYDKDF come from the germline V gene (reference sequence). CDR3 sequence: CATSRDGTGKREQYF. CDR3 sequence (DNA): TGTGCCACCAGCAGAGATGGGACAGGGAAGAGGGAGCAGTACTTC.

The genes are TRBV7-3 and TRBJ2-1, with TRBD2 identical over 12 bases. Looked up from germline, CDR1 is SGHTA and CDR2 is FQGTGA. CDR3 length equals 20 residues. V trimming: 1 base; J trimming: 4 bases; junction bases outside the gene matches: 14. This CDR3 is CASSLMGPGLAGKRYNEQFF. The CDR3 bases are TGTGCCAGCAGCTTAATGGGTCCCGGACTAGCGGGGAAGAGGTACAATGAGCAGTTCTTC.

This chain's CDR3 is CATPFGGWDSPLHF. CDR3 nucleotides: TGTGCGACCCCCTTCGGGGGTTGGGATTCACCCCTCCACTTT. The V call is TRBV7-5, the J call TRBJ1-6. TRBV7-5 is flagged as a pseudogene. This CDR3 has 14 residues.